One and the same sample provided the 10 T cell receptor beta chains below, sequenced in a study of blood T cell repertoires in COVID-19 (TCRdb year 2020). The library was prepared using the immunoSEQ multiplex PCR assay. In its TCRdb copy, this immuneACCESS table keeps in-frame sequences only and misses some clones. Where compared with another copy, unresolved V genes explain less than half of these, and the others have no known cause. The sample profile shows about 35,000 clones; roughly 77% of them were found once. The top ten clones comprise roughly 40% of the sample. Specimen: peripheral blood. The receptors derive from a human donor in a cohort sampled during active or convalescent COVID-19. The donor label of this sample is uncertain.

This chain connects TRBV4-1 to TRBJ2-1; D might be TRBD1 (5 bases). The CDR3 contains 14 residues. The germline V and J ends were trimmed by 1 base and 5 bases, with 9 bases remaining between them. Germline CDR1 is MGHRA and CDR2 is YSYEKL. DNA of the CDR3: TGCGCCAGCAGCCAAGCCGACAGTAACAATGAGCAGTTCTTC. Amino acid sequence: CASSQADSNNEQFF.

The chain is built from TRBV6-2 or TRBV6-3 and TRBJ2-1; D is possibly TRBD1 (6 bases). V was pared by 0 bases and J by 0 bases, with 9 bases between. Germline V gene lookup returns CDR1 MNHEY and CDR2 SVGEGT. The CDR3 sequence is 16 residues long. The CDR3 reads CASSYSGGRSYNEQFF. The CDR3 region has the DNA TGTGCCAGCAGTTACTCAGGGGGTCGCTCCTACAATGAGCAGTTCTTC.

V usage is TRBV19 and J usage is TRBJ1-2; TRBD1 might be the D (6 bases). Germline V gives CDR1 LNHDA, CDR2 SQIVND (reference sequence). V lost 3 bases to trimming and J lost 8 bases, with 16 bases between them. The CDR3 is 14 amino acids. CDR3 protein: CASSIRGRAKGYTF. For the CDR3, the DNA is TGTGCCAGTAGTATCAGGGGCAGGGCCAAAGGCTACACCTTC.

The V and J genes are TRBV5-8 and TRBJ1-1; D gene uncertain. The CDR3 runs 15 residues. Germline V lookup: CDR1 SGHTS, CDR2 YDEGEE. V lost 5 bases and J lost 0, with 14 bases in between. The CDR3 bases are TGTGCCAGCAGGCGAGAGGTGTTCATGAACACTGAAGCTTTCTTT. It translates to CASRREVFMNTEAFF.

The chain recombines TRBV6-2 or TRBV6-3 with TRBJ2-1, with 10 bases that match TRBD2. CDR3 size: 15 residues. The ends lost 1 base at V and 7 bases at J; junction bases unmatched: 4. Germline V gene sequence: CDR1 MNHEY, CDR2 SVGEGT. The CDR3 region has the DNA TGTGCCAGCAGTTACTTAGAACTAGCGGGAAATGAGCAGTTCTTC. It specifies CASSYLELAGNEQFF.

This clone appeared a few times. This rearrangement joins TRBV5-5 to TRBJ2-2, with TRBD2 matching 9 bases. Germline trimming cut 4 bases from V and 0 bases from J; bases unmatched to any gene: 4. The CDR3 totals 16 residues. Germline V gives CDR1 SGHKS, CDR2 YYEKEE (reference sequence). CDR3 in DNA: TGTGCCAGCAGCCCTAGCGGGGCCACGAACACCGGGGAGCTGTTTTTT. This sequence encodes CASSPSGATNTGELFF.

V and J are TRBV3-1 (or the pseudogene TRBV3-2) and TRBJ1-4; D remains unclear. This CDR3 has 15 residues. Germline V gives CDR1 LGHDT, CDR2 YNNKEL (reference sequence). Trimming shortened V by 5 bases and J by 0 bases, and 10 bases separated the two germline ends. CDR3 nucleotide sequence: TGTGCCAGCAGCGCACGAGGTGCAACTAATGAAAAACTGTTTTTT. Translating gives CASSARGATNEKLFF.

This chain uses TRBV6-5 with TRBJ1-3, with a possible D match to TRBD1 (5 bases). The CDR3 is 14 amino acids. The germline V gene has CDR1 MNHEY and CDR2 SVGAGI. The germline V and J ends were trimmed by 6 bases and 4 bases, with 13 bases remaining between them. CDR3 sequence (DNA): TGTGCCAGCAGGGCGGACATTTCAGGAAACACCATATATTTT. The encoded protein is CASRADISGNTIYF.

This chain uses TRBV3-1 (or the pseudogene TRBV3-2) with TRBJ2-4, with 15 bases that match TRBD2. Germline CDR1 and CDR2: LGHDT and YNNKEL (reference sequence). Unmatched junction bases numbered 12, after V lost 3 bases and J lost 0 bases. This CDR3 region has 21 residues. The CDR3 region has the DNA TGTGCCAGCAGCCACGGTAAGTGTGCGGGACTAGCGGGGGGAGCCAAAAACATTCAGTACTTC. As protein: CASSHGKCAGLAGGAKNIQYF.

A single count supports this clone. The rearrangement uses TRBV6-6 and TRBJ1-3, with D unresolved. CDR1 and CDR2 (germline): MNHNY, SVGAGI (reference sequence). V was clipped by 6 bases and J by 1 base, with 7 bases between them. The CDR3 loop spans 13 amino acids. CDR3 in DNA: TGTGCCAGCAGCCGCCAGTCTGGAAACACCATATATTTT. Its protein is CASSRQSGNTIYF.